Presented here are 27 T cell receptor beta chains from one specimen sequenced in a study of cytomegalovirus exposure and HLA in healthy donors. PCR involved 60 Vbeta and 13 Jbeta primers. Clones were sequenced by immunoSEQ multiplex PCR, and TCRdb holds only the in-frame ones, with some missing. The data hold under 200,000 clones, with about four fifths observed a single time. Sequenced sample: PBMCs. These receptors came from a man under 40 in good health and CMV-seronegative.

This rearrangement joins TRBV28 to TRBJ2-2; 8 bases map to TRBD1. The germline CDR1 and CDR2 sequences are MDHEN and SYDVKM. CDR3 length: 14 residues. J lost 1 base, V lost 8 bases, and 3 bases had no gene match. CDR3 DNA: TGTGCCAGCCGGGGACAGGTGAACACCGGGGAGCTGTTTTTT. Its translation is CASRGQVNTGELFF.

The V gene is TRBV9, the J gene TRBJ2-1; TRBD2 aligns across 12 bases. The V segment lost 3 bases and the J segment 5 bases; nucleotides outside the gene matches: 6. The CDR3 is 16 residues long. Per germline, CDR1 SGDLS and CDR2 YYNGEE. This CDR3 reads CASSGRTSGNNNEQFF. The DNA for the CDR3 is TGTGCCAGCAGCGGGCGGACTAGCGGGAACAACAATGAGCAGTTCTTC.

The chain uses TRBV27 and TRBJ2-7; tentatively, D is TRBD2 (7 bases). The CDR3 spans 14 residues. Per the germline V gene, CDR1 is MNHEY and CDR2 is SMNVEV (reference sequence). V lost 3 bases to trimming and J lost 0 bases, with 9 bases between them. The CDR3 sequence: CASSFGGLSYEQYF. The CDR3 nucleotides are TGTGCCAGCAGTTTCGGGGGGCTCTCCTACGAGCAGTACTTC.

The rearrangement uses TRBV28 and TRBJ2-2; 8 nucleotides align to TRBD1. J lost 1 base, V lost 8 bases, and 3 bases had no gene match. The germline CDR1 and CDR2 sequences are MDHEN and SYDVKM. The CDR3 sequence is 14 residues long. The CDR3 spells CASLGQGNTGELFF. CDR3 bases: TGTGCCAGCCTCGGACAGGGGAACACCGGGGAGCTGTTTTTT.

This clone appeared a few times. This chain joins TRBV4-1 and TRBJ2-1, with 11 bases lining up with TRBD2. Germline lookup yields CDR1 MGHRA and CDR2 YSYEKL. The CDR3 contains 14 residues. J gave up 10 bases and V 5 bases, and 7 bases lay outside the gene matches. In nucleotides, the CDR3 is TGCGCCAGCAGCGGTAGCGGGAGGGCCGGGGAGCAGTTCTTC. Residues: CASSGSGRAGEQFF.

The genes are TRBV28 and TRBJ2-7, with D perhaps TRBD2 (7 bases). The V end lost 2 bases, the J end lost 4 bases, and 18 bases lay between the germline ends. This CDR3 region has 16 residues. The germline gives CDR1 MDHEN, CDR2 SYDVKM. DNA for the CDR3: TGTGCCAGCAGTTTACGCGTCGCGGGGGCGCGATACGAGCAGTACTTC. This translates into CASSLRVAGARYEQYF. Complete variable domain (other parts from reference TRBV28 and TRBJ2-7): DVKVTQSSRYLVKRTGEKVFLECVQDMDHENMFWYRQDPGLGLRLIYFSYDVKMKEKGDIPEGYSVSREKKERFSLILESASTNQTSMYLCASSLRVAGARYEQYFGPGTRLTVT.

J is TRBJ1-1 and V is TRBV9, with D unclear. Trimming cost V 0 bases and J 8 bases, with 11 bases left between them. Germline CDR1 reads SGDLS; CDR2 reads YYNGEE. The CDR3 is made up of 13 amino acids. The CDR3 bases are TGTGCCAGCAGCGTAGGATCCACGACAGAAGCTTTCTTT. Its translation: CASSVGSTTEAFF.

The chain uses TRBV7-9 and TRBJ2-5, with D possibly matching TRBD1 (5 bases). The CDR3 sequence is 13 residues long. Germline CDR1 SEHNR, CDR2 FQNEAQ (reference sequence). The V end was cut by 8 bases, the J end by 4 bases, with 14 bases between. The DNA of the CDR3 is TGTGCCAGCCGCGTGGGGCTTGTAGAGACCCAGTACTTC. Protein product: CASRVGLVETQYF.

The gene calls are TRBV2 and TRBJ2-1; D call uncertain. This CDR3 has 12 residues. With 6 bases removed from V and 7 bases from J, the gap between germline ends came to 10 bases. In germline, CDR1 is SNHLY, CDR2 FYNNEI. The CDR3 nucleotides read TGTGCCAGCAGATTCGTGAGGAATGAGCAGTTCTTC. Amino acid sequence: CASRFVRNEQFF.

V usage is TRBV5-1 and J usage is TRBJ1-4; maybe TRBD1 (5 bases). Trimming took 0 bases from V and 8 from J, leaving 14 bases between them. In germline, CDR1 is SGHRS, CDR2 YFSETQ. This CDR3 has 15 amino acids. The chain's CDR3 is CASSLAGSWGEKLFF. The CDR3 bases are TGCGCCAGCAGCTTGGCCGGGAGTTGGGGGGAAAAACTGTTTTTT.

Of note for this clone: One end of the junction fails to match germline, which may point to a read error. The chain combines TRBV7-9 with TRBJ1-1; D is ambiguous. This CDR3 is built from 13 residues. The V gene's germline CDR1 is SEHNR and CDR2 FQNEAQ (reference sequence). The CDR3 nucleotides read TGTTCCAGCAGCTTAGTACGTGTTCACGGAGCTTTCTTT. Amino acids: CSSSLVRVHGAFF.

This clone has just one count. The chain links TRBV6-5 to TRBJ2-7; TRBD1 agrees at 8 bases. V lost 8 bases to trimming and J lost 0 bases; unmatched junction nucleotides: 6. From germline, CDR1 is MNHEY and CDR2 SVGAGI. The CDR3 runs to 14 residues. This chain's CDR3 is CASGSGQGSYEQYF. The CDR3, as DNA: TGTGCCAGCGGCTCCGGACAGGGCTCCTACGAGCAGTACTTC.

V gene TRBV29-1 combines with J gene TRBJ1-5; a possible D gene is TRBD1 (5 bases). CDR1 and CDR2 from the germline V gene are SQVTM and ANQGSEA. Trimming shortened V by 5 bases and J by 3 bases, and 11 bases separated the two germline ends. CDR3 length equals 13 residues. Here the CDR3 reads CSVSDSYNQPQHF. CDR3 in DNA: TGCAGCGTTTCCGACAGTTACAATCAGCCCCAGCATTTT. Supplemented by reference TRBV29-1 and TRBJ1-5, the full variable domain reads SAVISQKPSRDICQRGTSLTIQCQVDSQVTMMFWYRQQPGQSLTLIATANQGSEATYESGFVIDKFPISRPNLTFSTLTVSNMSPEDSSIYLCSVSDSYNQPQHFGDGTRLSIL.

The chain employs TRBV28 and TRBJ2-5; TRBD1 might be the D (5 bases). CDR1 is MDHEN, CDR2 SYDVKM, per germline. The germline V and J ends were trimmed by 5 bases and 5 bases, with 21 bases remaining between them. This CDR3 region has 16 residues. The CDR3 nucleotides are TGTGCCAGCAGTCGCCCGCAGGAAGGGGTTAGGGAGACCCAGTACTTC. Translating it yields CASSRPQEGVRETQYF.

The CDR3 nucleotides are TGTGCCAGCAGCCAAGTTCTGGGGGGCGAGCAGTACTTC. Protein: CASSQVLGGEQYF. The chain links TRBV14 to TRBJ2-7, with TRBD2 as a possible D gene (6 bases). There are 13 residues in the CDR3. Germline V gives CDR1 SGHDN, CDR2 FVKESK. Trimming pared 1 base from V and 6 bases from J, leaving 10 bases between. The full variable domain, its missing parts supplied by reference TRBV14 and TRBJ2-7, is EAGVTQFPSHSVIEKGQTVTLRCDPISGHDNLYWYRRVMGKEIKFLLHFVKESKQDESGMPNNRFLAERTGGTYSTLKVQPAELEDSGVYFCASSQVLGGEQYFGPGTRLTVT.

The CDR3 DNA reads TGTGCCAGTAGTTCCAACCATCGGGCTAACTATGGCTACACCTTC. Translated: CASSSNHRANYGYTF. This chain connects TRBV19 to TRBJ1-2; D is uncertain. V dropped 5 bases and J dropped 0 bases, with 13 bases sitting between them. This CDR3 comprises 15 residues. The germline CDR1 and CDR2 sequences are LNHDA and SQIVND (reference sequence).

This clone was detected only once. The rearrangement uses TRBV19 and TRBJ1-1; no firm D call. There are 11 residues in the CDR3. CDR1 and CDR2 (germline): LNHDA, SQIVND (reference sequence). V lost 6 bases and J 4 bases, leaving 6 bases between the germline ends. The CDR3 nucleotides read TGTGCCAGTAGCCACATCACTGAAGCTTTCTTT. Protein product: CASSHITEAFF.

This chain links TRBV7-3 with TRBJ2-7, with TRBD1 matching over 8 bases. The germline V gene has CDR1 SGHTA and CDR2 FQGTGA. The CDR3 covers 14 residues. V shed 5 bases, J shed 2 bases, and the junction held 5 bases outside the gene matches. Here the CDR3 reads CASSPGGGTYEQYF. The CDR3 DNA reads TGTGCCAGCAGCCCAGGGGGCGGAACCTACGAGCAGTACTTC.

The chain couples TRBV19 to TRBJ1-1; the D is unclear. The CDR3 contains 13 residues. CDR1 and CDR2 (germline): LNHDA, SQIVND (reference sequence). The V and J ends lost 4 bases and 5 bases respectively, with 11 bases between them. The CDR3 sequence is CASSTDGETEAFF. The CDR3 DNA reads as TGTGCCAGTAGTACAGATGGGGAGACTGAAGCTTTCTTT.

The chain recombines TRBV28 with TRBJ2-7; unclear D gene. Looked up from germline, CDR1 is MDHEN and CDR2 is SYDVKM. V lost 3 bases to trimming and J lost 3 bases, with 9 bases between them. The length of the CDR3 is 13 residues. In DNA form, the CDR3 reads TGTGCCAGCAGTTTGGTACTTTTCTACGAGCAGTACTTC. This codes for CASSLVLFYEQYF.

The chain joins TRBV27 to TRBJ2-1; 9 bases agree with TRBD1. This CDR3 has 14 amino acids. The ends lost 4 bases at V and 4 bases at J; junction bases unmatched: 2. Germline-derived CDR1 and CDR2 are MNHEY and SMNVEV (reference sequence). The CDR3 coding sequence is TGTGCCAGCAGTTACAGGGGGCTGTACAATGAGCAGTTCTTC. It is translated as CASSYRGLYNEQFF.

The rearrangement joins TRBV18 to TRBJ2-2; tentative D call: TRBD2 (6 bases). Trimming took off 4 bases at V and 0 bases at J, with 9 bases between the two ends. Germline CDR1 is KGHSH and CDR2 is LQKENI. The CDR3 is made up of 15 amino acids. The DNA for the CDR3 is TGTGCCAGCTCACGCGGGACGGCGAACACCGGGGAGCTGTTTTTT. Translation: CASSRGTANTGELFF.

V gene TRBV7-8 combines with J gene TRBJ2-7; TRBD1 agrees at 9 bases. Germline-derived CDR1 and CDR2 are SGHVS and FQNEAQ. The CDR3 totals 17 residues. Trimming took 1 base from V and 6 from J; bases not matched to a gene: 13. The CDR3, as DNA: TGTGCCAGCAGCTTAGAGGGACAGGGCCCCTACGGCCTCGAGCAGTACTTC. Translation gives CASSLEGQGPYGLEQYF.

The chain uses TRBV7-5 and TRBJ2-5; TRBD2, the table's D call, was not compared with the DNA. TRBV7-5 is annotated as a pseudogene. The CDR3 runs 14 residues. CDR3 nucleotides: TGTGTCAGAAGCTTAGAAAGGCGGCGGGGGACCCAGTACTTC. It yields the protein CVRSLERRRGTQYF.

CDR3 DNA: TGTGCCAGCAGGGATGACAGGGGCAATCAGCCCCAGCATTTT. Protein sequence: CASRDDRGNQPQHF. This chain links TRBV6-1 with TRBJ1-5, with TRBD1 identical over 7 bases. V shed 6 bases, J shed 2 bases, and the junction held 4 bases outside the gene matches. Germline loops: CDR1 MNHNS, CDR2 SASEGT. The CDR3 consists of 14 residues.

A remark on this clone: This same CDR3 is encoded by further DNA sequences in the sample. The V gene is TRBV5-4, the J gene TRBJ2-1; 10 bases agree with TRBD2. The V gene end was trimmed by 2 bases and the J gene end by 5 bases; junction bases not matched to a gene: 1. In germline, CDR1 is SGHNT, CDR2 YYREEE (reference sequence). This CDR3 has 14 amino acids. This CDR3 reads CASSLGLADNEQFF. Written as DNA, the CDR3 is TGTGCCAGCAGCTTAGGACTAGCGGACAATGAGCAGTTCTTC.

CDR3 in amino acids: CASSPTQGVDTEAFF. In DNA form, the CDR3 reads TGTGCCAGCAGCCCAACTCAGGGGGTCGACACTGAAGCTTTCTTT. The chain carries TRBV7-6 and TRBJ1-1; 7 positions match TRBD1. The CDR3 runs 15 residues. Per germline, CDR1 SGHVS and CDR2 FNYEAQ. Losses at the gene ends were 5 bases for V and 3 bases for J; bases not matched to a gene: 9. Looking up the rest from reference TRBV7-6 and TRBJ1-1 gives the full variable domain: GAGVSQSPRYKVTKRGQDVALRCDPISGHVSLYWYRQALGQGPEFLTYFNYEAQQDKSGLPNDRFSAERPEGSISTLTIQRTEQRDSAMYRCASSPTQGVDTEAFFGQGTRLTVV.